Following are 19 T cell receptor beta chains from one sample sequenced in a study of blood T cell repertoires in COVID-19. TCRdb's table, derived via immunoSEQ multiplex PCR, lists solely in-frame clones and lacks some. Here the sample spans roughly 400,000 clones, roughly nine tenths being singletons. The sample was PBMCs or T cells enriched from blood (not recorded which). These receptor sequences come from a man younger than 40 who had recovered from COVID-19.

The chain combines TRBV14 with TRBJ1-2; the D is unclear. The CDR3 contains 16 residues. The germline V and J ends were trimmed by 0 bases and 4 bases, with 15 bases remaining between them. Germline V gene data show CDR1 as SGHDN and CDR2 as FVKESK. The CDR3: CASSQDRSGLVYGYTF. CDR3 nucleotide sequence: TGTGCCAGCAGCCAAGATAGATCTGGTTTGGTCTATGGCTACACCTTC.

V and J are TRBV9 and TRBJ2-1; no reliable D call. V lost 0 bases and J 7 bases, leaving 8 bases between the germline ends. There are 13 residues in the CDR3. Germline V lookup: CDR1 SGDLS, CDR2 YYNGEE. CDR3 amino acids: CASSVALPNEQFF. As DNA, the CDR3 is TGTGCCAGCAGCGTAGCCCTACCAAATGAGCAGTTCTTC.

The rearrangement links TRBV10-2 to TRBJ2-1; TRBD2 agrees at 10 bases. V was pared by 6 bases and J by 8 bases, with 4 bases of the junction left unmatched. The CDR3 covers 13 residues. The germline V gene encodes CDR1 WSHSY and CDR2 SAAADI. CDR3 region: CASRAGGPDEQFF. The CDR3 coding sequence is TGCGCCAGCAGAGCGGGAGGGCCGGATGAGCAGTTCTTC.

This chain connects TRBV7-8 to TRBJ2-7, with D uncertain. There are 13 residues in the CDR3. CDR1 is SGHVS, CDR2 FQNEAQ, per germline. Deletions cut 1 base from V and 3 bases from J, with 7 bases between. The CDR3 sequence: CASSLGPLYEQYF. The DNA of the CDR3 is TGTGCCAGCAGCTTAGGGCCTCTCTACGAGCAGTACTTC.

The V gene is TRBV19, the J gene TRBJ2-1; 10 nucleotides match TRBD1. CDR1 LNHDA and CDR2 SQIVND come from the germline V gene (reference sequence). The CDR3 consists of 17 residues. The trim removed 3 bases at V and 3 bases at J, leaving 8 bases unmatched. CDR3 in amino acids: CASSMATGGGLYNEQFF. The DNA of the CDR3 is TGTGCCAGTAGTATGGCGACAGGGGGCGGTCTCTACAATGAGCAGTTCTTC.

The CDR3 DNA reads as TGCGCCAGCAGCTTGGCGGCGGACAGTTTAAGTTATGGCTACACCTTC. This gives the protein CASSLAADSLSYGYTF. The gene calls are TRBV5-1 and TRBJ1-2; TRBD1 is a possible D gene (6 bases). V lost 0 bases and J 5 bases, leaving 17 bases between the germline ends. Looked up from germline, CDR1 is SGHRS and CDR2 is YFSETQ. This CDR3 is 16 amino acids long.

The chain couples TRBV28 to TRBJ1-5; weak D call: TRBD1 (6 bases). This CDR3 contains 14 residues. The germline gives CDR1 MDHEN, CDR2 SYDVKM. The germline V and J ends were trimmed by 2 bases and 9 bases, with 14 bases remaining between them. The CDR3 is CASSLGDGQRPQHF. CDR3 coding DNA: TGTGCCAGCAGTTTAGGGGACGGACAGCGGCCCCAGCATTTT.

The J gene is TRBJ2-7, the V gene TRBV2; TRBD1 matches at 8 bases. The germline gives CDR1 SNHLY, CDR2 FYNNEI. The length of the CDR3 is 13 residues. V was clipped by 7 bases and J by 4 bases; unmatched bases: 6. The DNA of the CDR3 is TGTGCCAGCACACAGGACAGGGATTACGAGCAGTACTTC. It yields the protein CASTQDRDYEQYF.

CDR3 in amino acids: CAATASGGINEQFF. The CDR3 region has the DNA TGTGCCGCTACGGCTAGCGGGGGTATCAATGAGCAGTTCTTC. V usage is TRBV28 and J usage is TRBJ2-1; TRBD2 matches 10 bases. Losses at the gene ends were 11 bases for V and 6 bases for J; bases not matched to a gene: 10. CDR1 and CDR2 (germline): MDHEN, SYDVKM. The CDR3 is made up of 14 amino acids.

This chain connects TRBV9 to TRBJ2-7; TRBD1 matches 8 bases. The CDR3 length is 14 residues. J was trimmed by 1 base and V by 2 bases; bases with no gene match: 2. Germline CDR1 SGDLS, CDR2 YYNGEE. This CDR3 is CASSVDRGSYEQYF. In DNA, the CDR3 is TGTGCCAGCAGCGTCGACAGGGGTTCCTACGAGCAGTACTTC.

The CDR3 DNA is TGTGCCAGCAGCTCAGGACAGTCCTACGAGCAGTACTTC. This gives the protein CASSSGQSYEQYF. The chain links TRBV5-4 to TRBJ2-7; weak D call: TRBD1 (6 bases). The germline V gene has CDR1 SGHNT and CDR2 YYREEE (reference sequence). V gave up 3 bases and J gave up 1 base, with 8 bases separating them. The length of the CDR3 is 13 residues.

Comments on this clone: Its ends do not fully match the called genes, so a read error is possible. Additional DNA sequences in this sample encode the identical CDR3. This chain connects TRBV15 to TRBJ2-7; the match to TRBD1 covers 10 bases. Germline V gives CDR1 LNHNV, CDR2 YYDKDF (reference sequence). This CDR3 region has 14 residues. The CDR3 reads CATNQDRGSYEQYF. In DNA form, the CDR3 reads TGTGCCACCAATCAGGACAGGGGGTCCTACGAGCAGTATTTC.

Only one count was recorded for this clone. The chain is built from TRBV2 and TRBJ1-5, with 8 bases aligning to TRBD1. J was trimmed by 6 bases and V by 5 bases; bases with no gene match: 3. Germline CDR1 and CDR2: SNHLY and FYNNEI. CDR3 length: 13 amino acids. The CDR3 here is CASSTGGGQPQHF. The CDR3 bases are TGTGCCAGCAGTACAGGGGGAGGTCAGCCCCAGCATTTT.

The gene calls are TRBV11-2 and TRBJ1-2; unclear D gene. Trimming pared 2 bases from V and 2 bases from J, leaving 6 bases between. The CDR3 has 13 residues. Per germline, CDR1 SGHAT and CDR2 FQNNGV. CDR3 nucleotide sequence: TGTGCCAGCAGCTTATCGCGGAACTATGGCTACACCTTC. Its protein is CASSLSRNYGYTF.

The CDR3 DNA follows: TGTGCCAGCAGACCGGGACTAGCGAACGAGCAGTACTTC. Encoded protein: CASRPGLANEQYF. This chain uses TRBV7-9 with TRBJ2-7; 10 bases align to TRBD2. Trimming cost V 6 bases and J 5 bases; bases outside gene matches: 4. CDR3 length: 13 residues. CDR1 is SEHNR and CDR2 is FQNEAQ in the germline V gene (reference sequence).

This clone was observed a few times. This sequence joins TRBV5-6 and TRBJ2-7, with TRBD2 matching 7 bases. The junction had 8 bases not matched to a gene; V was cut back by 5 bases and J by 3 bases. Germline lookup yields CDR1 SGHDT and CDR2 YYEEEE. The CDR3 contains 14 residues. The DNA of the CDR3 is TGTGCCAGCAGTCCTACGGGGGGTATCTACGAGCAGTACTTC. It yields the protein CASSPTGGIYEQYF.

The chain uses TRBV28 and TRBJ2-1, with D perhaps matching TRBD2 (6 bases). CDR1 and CDR2 from the germline V gene are MDHEN and SYDVKM. Trimming cost V 7 bases and J 4 bases, with 14 bases left between them. The CDR3 totals 14 residues. The DNA of the CDR3 is TGTGCCAGCAACCCGGGAGACTTTTACAATGAGCAGTTCTTC. This sequence encodes CASNPGDFYNEQFF.

The chain has TRBV28 and TRBJ2-7; 12 positions agree with TRBD2. Germline CDR1 and CDR2: MDHEN and SYDVKM. Trimming at V came to 5 bases and at J to 7 bases, leaving 18 bases not matched to a gene. This CDR3 spans 18 amino acids. The CDR3 here is CASSLASGGGLAGSEQYF. As DNA, the CDR3 is TGTGCCAGCAGTCTTGCCTCAGGGGGCGGACTAGCGGGATCGGAGCAGTACTTC.

The J gene is TRBJ1-4, the V gene TRBV5-6; D unresolved. Looked up from germline, CDR1 is SGHDT and CDR2 is YYEEEE. Trimming removed 4 bases from V and 0 bases from J, with 4 bases in between. The CDR3 sequence is 13 residues long. CDR3 DNA sequence: TGTGCCAGCAGCCTCGCAACTAATGAAAAACTGTTTTTT. Protein: CASSLATNEKLFF.